The present T cell receptor (beta chain) was sequenced within a study of PD-1 blockade in classical Hodgkin lymphoma. Study results and caveats: Baseline TCR diversity was reportedly lower in newly diagnosed patients than in healthy donors. It was reported as lower still in relapsed/refractory patients. Reasons behind the repertoire differences stay unclear, perhaps disease activity or earlier therapy.

Regarding this clone: Antigen specificity is unknown.

Indicated time point: newly diagnosed, previously untreated cHL patient sample. Magnetic negative selection served to purify CD4+ T cells out of PBMCs that had been thawed. The CDR3 contains 13 residues. Germline-derived CDR1 and CDR2 are SGHRS and YFSETQ. Deletions cut 4 bases from V and 2 bases from J, with 9 bases between. The protocol was immunoSEQ multiplex PCR, while the TCRdb copy is restricted to in-frame clones and leaves out a portion. The table shows roughly 30,000 clones, with around nine tenths occurring only once. Sequencing was carried out using CD4+ T cells from blood. This receptor was identified in a human donor with classical Hodgkin lymphoma. The gene calls are TRBV5-1 and TRBJ1-1, with D perhaps matching TRBD1 (5 bases). The CDR3 bases are TGCGCCAGCAGCGAGGGACTAAACACTGAAGCTTTCTTT. It specifies CASSEGLNTEAFF.